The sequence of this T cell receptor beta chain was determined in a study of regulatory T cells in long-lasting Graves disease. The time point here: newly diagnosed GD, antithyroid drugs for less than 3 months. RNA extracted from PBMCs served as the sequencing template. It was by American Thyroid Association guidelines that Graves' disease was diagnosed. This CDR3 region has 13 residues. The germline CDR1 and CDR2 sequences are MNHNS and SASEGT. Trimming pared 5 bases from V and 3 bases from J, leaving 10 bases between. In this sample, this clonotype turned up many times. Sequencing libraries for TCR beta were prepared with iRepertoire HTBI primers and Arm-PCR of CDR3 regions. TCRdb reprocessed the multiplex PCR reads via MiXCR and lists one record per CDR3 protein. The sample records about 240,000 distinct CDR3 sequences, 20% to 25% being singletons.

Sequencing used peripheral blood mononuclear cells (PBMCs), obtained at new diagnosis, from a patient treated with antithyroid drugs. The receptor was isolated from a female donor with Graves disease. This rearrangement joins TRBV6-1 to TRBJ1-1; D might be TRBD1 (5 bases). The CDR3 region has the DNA TGTGCCAGCAGTCTCAGGGAGTACACTGAAGCTTTCTTT. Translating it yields CASSLREYTEAFF.